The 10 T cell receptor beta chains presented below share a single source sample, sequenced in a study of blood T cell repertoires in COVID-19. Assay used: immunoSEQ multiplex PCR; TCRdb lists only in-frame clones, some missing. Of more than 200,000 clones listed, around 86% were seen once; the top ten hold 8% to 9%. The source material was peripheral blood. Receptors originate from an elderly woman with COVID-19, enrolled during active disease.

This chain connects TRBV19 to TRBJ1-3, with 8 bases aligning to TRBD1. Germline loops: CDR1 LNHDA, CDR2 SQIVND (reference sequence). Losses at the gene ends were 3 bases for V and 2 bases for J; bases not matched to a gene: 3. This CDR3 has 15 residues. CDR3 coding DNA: TGTGCCAGTAGTATCCGGACAGGGACTGGAAACACCATATATTTT. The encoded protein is CASSIRTGTGNTIYF.

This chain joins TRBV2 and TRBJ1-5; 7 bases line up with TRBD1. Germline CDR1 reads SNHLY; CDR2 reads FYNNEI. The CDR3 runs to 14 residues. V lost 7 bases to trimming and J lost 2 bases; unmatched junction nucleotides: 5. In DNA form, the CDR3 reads TGTGCCAGCAAAAGACAGGGCGGCAATCAGCCCCAGCATTTT. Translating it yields CASKRQGGNQPQHF.

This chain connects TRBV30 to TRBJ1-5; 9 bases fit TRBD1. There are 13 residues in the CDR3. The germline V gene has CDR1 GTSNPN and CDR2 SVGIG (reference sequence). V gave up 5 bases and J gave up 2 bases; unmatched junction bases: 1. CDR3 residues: CAWGDRGNQPQHF. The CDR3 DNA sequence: TGTGCCTGGGGGGACAGGGGCAATCAGCCCCAGCATTTT.

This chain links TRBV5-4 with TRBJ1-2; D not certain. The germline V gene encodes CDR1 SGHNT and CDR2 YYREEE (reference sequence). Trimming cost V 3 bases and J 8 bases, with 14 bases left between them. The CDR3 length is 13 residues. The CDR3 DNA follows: TGTGCCAGCAGCTCGGGAGAGTTCAGAGGCTACACCTTC. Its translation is CASSSGEFRGYTF.

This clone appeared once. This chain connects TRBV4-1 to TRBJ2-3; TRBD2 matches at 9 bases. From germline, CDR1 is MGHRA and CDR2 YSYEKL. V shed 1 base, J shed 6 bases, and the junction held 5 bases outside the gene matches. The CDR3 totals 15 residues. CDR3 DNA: TGCGCCAGCAGCCAAGGGAGCGGGGGGCGGGATACGCAGTATTTT. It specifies CASSQGSGGRDTQYF.

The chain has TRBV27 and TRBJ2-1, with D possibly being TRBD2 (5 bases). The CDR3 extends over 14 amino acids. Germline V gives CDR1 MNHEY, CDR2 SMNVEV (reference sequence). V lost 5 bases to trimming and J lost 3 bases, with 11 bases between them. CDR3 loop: CASSLNGIYNEQFF. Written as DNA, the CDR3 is TGTGCCAGCAGTCTTAACGGGATCTACAATGAGCAGTTCTTC.

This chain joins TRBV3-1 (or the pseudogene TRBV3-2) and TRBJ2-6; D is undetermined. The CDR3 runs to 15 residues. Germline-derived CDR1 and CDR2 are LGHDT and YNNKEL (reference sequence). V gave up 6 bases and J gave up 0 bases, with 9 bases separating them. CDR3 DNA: TGTGCCAGCAGTCCCCTCCTCTCTGGGGCCAACGTCCTGACTTTC. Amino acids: CASSPLLSGANVLTF.

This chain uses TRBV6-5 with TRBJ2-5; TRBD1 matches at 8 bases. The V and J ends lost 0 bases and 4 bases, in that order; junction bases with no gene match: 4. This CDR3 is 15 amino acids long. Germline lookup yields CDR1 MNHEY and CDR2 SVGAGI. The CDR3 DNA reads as TGTGCCAGCAGTTACTCTCTGGACAGGGCAGAGACCCAGTACTTC. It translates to CASSYSLDRAETQYF.

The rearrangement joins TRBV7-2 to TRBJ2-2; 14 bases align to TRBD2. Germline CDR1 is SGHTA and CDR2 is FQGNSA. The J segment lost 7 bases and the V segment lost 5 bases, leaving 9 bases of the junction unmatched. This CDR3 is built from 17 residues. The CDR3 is CASSAARGLAGVGELFF. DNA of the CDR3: TGTGCCAGCAGCGCCGCTCGGGGACTAGCGGGAGTCGGGGAGCTGTTTTTT. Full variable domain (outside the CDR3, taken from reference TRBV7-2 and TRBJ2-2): GAGVSQSPSNKVTEKGKDVELRCDPISGHTALYWYRQSLGQGLEFLIYFQGNSAPDKSGLPSDRFSAERTGGSVSTLTIQRTQQEDSAVYLCASSAARGLAGVGELFFGEGSRLTVL.

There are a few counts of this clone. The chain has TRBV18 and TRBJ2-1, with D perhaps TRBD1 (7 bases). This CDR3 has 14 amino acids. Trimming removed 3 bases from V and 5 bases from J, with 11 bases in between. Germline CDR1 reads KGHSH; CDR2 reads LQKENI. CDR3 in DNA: TGTGCCAGCTCACCCAGGGGGGCAGACAATGAGCAGTTCTTC. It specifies CASSPRGADNEQFF.